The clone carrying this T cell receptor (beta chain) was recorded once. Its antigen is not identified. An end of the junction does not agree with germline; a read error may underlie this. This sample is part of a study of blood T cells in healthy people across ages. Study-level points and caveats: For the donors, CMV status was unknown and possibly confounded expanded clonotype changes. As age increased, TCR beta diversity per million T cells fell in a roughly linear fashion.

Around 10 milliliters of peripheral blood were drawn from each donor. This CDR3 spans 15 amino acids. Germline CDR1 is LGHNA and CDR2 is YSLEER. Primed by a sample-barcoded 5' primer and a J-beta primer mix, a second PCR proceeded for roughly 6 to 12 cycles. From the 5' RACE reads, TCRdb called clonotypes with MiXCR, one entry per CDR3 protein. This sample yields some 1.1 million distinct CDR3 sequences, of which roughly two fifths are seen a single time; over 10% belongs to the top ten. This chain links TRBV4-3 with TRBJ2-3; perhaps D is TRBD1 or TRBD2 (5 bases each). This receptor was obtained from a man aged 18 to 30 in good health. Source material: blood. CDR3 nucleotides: TGCGCCAGCAGTCAAGATGGGGGAACAGTAGATACGCAGTATTTT. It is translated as CASSQDGGTVDTQYF.